The rows below give T cell receptor beta chains drawn from one sample of a study of sequential checkpoint blockade in melanoma. Here immunoSEQ multiplex PCR was the method, and the copy in TCRdb shows in-frame clones only, minus some. The sample holds roughly 30,000 clones, around 80% seen once. The specimen was CD8+ T cells sorted from blood (inferred from file names), collected from a patient given nivolumab and ipilimumab in sequence. The source of these receptors is a human donor with melanoma. Each CDR3 is given with its conserved first and last residue. A D gene is named only where the DNA matches it firmly. Size is stated for part of the rows, as once, few or many counts, or as a class when the clone is expanded.

.	TRBV12-5	TRBJ2-3	.	TGTGCTAGTGGTTTGAGGGACACTAGCGCAGATACGCAGTATTTT	CASGLRDTSADTQYF
.	TRBV23-1	TRBJ1-2	.	TGCGCCAGCAGTCCCGTTCTAGGGGTTTACTATGGCTACACCTTC	CASSPVLGVYYGYTF
TRBD2	TRBV4-1	TRBJ2-2	.	TGCGCCAGCAGCCAAGGTATCGGACTAGCCGGGGAGCTGTTTTTT	CASSQGIGLAGELFF
TRBD1	TRBV7-8	TRBJ1-6	.	TGTGCCAGCAGCTTACTAATAGGACAGGGGAATTCACCCCTCCACTTT	CASSLLIGQGNSPLHF
TRBD1	TRBV6-5	TRBJ1-1	.	TGTGCCAGCAGTATACAGGGGCCTGACACTGAAGCTTTCTTT	CASSIQGPDTEAFF
TRBD2	TRBV11-3	TRBJ2-2	once	TGTGCCAGCAGCGCAAGGACTAGCGGGAGTTTGAACACCGGGGAGCTGTTTTTT	CASSARTSGSLNTGELFF
TRBD1	TRBV5-6	TRBJ1-2	.	TGTGCCAGCAGCTCGCGGACAGGGGACGCCTATGGCTACACCTTC	CASSSRTGDAYGYTF
TRBD2	TRBV28	TRBJ2-7	.	TGTGCCAGCAGTTTCTCGGGACTACTATCTACGGAAGAGCAGTACTTC	CASSFSGLLSTEEQYF
TRBD2	TRBV28	TRBJ2-5	once	TGTGCCAGCTCCCGGCGACTAGCGGGAGAGACCCAGTACTTC	CASSRRLAGETQYF
.	TRBV6-5	TRBJ1-3	.	TGTGCCAGCGGGGCGTACTCTGGAAACACCATATATTTT	CASGAYSGNTIYF
TRBD1	TRBV29-1	TRBJ1-2	.	TGCAGCGTTGTTCTACAGGGGGCTGGCTACACCTTC	CSVVLQGAGYTF
TRBD2	TRBV9	TRBJ2-5	.	TGTGCCAGCAGCGTAGTTAGCGGGGGGGCCAAGGACTTC	CASSVVSGGAKDF
.	TRBV27	TRBJ1-4	.	TGTGCCAGCAGCCCGCTACCGTCTTCAGGGTTGGTAACTAATGAAAAACTGTTTTTT	CASSPLPSSGLVTNEKLFF
.	TRBV21-1	TRBJ2-2	.	TGTGCCAGCAGCAAGGGCGGGACTAGCGGGGGGACCGGGGAGCTGTTTTTT	CASSKGGTSGGTGELFF
.	TRBV28	TRBJ1-1	few	TGTGCCAGCAGCTCCCAGGTCGGGGTGGGGAACACTGAAGCTTTCTTT	CASSSQVGVGNTEAFF
.	TRBV30	TRBJ1-2	.	TGTGCCTGGTCCTCAGGGGAAGGAGGCTACACCTTC	CAWSSGEGGYTF
.	TRBV11-2	TRBJ2-1	.	TGTGCCAGCAGCTCAGGGGATGAGCAGTTCTTC	CASSSGDEQFF
TRBD2	TRBV5-1	TRBJ2-1	.	TGCGCCAGCAGCCCAGGGACTAGCGGCGGGAGGTACAATGAGCAGTTCTTC	CASSPGTSGGRYNEQFF
.	TRBV4-2	TRBJ2-2	.	TGTGCCAGCAGCCAAGCGCGGGAATCAGGCACCGGGGAGCTGTTTTTT	CASSQARESGTGELFF
TRBD1	TRBV9	TRBJ1-2	.	TGTGCCAGCAGCATAAATACAGGGGGTCGATATGGCTACACCTTC	CASSINTGGRYGYTF
TRBD2	TRBV7-6	TRBJ2-1	.	TGTGCCAGCAGCTTGGGGACTAGCGGGGGGACTGAGCAGTTCTTC	CASSLGTSGGTEQFF
TRBD1	TRBV7-9	TRBJ1-2	.	TGTGCCAGCAGCCCCTATCAGGGGGTATATGGCTACACCTTC	CASSPYQGVYGYTF
.	TRBV28	TRBJ1-2	.	TGTGCCAGCAGTTTAGGCAGAGAGGGCTATGGCTACACCTTC	CASSLGREGYGYTF
.	TRBV27	TRBJ2-7	.	TGTGCCAGCAGTTTTGGGGGGACCTACGAGCAGTACTTC	CASSFGGTYEQYF
.	TRBV19	TRBJ1-6	.	TGTGCCAGTAGTATTGGATTTTTGGGCAGTTATAATTCACCCCTCCACTTT	CASSIGFLGSYNSPLHF
.	TRBV4-2	TRBJ1-1	.	TGTGCCAGCAGCCAAGAAGGGGAGGGCACTGAAGCTTTCTTT	CASSQEGEGTEAFF
.	TRBV9	TRBJ1-1	once	TGTGCCAGCAGCGTCGACTTGGCCACTGAAGCTTTCTTT	CASSVDLATEAFF
.	TRBV29-1	TRBJ1-1	.	TGCAGCGTTGAAGATTGGGGCCGCAGGGCGGAAACTGAAGCTTTCTTT	CSVEDWGRRAETEAFF
TRBD2	TRBV13	TRBJ2-1	.	TGTGCCAGCAGCTTAAAAGCGGGAGTAGGTAATGAGCAGTTCTTC	CASSLKAGVGNEQFF
.	TRBV5-5	TRBJ1-2	.	TGTGCCAGCAGCTTGGATCTGCCACAGAACTATGGCTACACCTTC	CASSLDLPQNYGYTF
TRBD1	TRBV28	TRBJ1-6	few	TGTGCCAGCAGCCTACAGGGGCAGAGTTCACCCCTCCACTTT	CASSLQGQSSPLHF
.	TRBV6-5	TRBJ2-7	.	TGTGCCAGCACCCAAGGAGGGGGCGACGAGCAGTACTTC	CASTQGGGDEQYF
TRBD1	TRBV9	TRBJ2-7	.	TGTGCCAGCAGCGTAGCAGGGACAGGCTACGAGCAGTACTTC	CASSVAGTGYEQYF
TRBD2	TRBV6-5	TRBJ2-1	few	TGTGCCAGCAGTCTAGGGACTAGCGGGACAAATGAGCAGTTCTTC	CASSLGTSGTNEQFF
TRBD2	TRBV5-1	TRBJ2-5	.	TGCGCCAGCAGGGAAGCGGGGGGGGAGACCCAGTACTTC	CASREAGGETQYF
TRBD2	TRBV27	TRBJ2-1	.	TGTGCCAGCAGTTTGGGACTATACAATGAGCAGTTCTTC	CASSLGLYNEQFF
TRBD1	TRBV6-4	TRBJ2-3	.	TGTGCCAGCAGTGAATCAGGGGGCGGAGATACGCAGTATTTT	CASSESGGGDTQYF
.	TRBV4-1	TRBJ2-2	.	TGCGCCAGCAGCCAAGATCCAGGGCTGAACACCGGGGAGCTGTTTTTT	CASSQDPGLNTGELFF
.	TRBV6-6	TRBJ2-7	.	TGTGCCAGCAGTTACGAGGGAGTAGGCGAGCAGTACTTC	CASSYEGVGEQYF
.	TRBV28	TRBJ1-2	medium-sized	TGTGCCAGCAGTTTATCTATGGGCCAGGAACCTAACTATGGCTACACCTTC	CASSLSMGQEPNYGYTF
.	TRBV19	TRBJ1-2	.	TGTGCCAGTAACCTTCTTCAGGAAAGGGGCTACACCTTC	CASNLLQERGYTF